This T cell receptor (beta chain) was recovered during a study of blood T cell repertoires in COVID-19. The overall study: The analysed material was cDNA or gDNA that came from T cells, B-cell-depleted T cells, or PBMCs.

Sequenced by immunoSEQ multiplex PCR; TCRdb stores in-frame clones only, minus some. Among about 230,000 clones, under 90% were seen once, and the ten largest hold 11%. Trimming took 7 bases from V and 1 from J, leaving 11 bases between them. Germline V gene lookup returns CDR1 LNHNV and CDR2 YYDKDF (reference sequence). This CDR3 is 13 amino acids long. Seattle patients were enrolled during active infection and followed longitudinally. This clone was found once. The TCR sequence derives from a man aged 45-60 years with COVID-19, enrolled during active disease. V and J are TRBV15 and TRBJ2-7, with a weak D call TRBD1 (6 bases). Material for sequencing was peripheral blood. CDR3 sequence reads: CATTSGQSYEQYF. The CDR3 DNA sequence: TGTGCCACCACGTCCGGACAGTCCTACGAGCAGTACTTC. Together with reference TRBV15 and TRBJ2-7, the CDR3 gives the full variable domain: DAMVIQNPRYQVTQFGKPVTLSCSQTLNHNVMYWYQQKSSQAPKLLFHYYDKDFNNEADTPDNFQSRRPNTSFCFLDIRSPGLGDTAMYLCATTSGQSYEQYFGPGTRLTVT.